This T cell receptor beta chain was profiled in a study of OX40 agonist ivuxolimab in advanced cancers. On the study more broadly: Two cutaneous melanoma patients and one hepatocellular carcinoma patient, three in all, had partial responses.

Profiled with immunoSEQ multiplex PCR; TCRdb holds only in-frame clones, not every one. Here the sample spans roughly 64,000 clones, approximately 85% being singletons. After removal of 0 bases from V and 7 bases from J, the junction contained 10 bases not matched to a gene. This CDR3 contains 16 residues. From germline, CDR1 is SGHAT and CDR2 FQNNGV. The material was CD4+ or CD8+ T cells sorted from blood, obtained in a trial of the OX40 agonist ivuxolimab. The receptor comes from an adult with an advanced solid tumor such as melanoma, head and neck, liver or kidney cancer. The J gene is TRBJ2-7, the V gene TRBV11-2; the match to TRBD1 covers 9 bases. The chain's CDR3 is CASSLDLTGGRWEQYF. CDR3 bases: TGTGCCAGCAGCTTAGATCTGACAGGGGGAAGGTGGGAGCAGTACTTC.